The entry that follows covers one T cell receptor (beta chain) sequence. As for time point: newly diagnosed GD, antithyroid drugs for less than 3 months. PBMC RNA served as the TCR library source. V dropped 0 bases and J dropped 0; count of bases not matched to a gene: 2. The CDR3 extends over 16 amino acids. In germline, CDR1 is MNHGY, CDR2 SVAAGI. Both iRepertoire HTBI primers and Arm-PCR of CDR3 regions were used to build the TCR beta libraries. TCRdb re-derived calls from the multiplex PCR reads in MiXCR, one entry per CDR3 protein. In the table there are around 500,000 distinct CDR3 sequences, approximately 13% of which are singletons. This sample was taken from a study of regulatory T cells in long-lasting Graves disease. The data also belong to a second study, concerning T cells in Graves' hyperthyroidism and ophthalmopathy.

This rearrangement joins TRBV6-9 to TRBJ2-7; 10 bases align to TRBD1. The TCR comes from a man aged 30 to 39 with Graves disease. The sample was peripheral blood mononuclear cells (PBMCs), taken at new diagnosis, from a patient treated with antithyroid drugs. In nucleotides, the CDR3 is TGTGCCAGCAGTTATTCCGGGACAGGGGCCTCCTACGAGCAGTACTTC. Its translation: CASSYSGTGASYEQYF.